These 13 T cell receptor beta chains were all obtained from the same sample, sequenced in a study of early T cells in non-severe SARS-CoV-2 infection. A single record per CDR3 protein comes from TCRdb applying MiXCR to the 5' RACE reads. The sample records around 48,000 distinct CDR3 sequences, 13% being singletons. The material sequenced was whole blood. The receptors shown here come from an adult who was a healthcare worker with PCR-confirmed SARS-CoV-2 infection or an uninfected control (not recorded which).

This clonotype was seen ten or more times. The CDR3 protein is CASSFGQGDEKLFF. For the CDR3, the DNA is TGTGCCAGCAGCTTCGGACAGGGGGATGAAAAACTGTTTTTT. V usage is TRBV9 and J usage is TRBJ1-4; 10 nucleotides match TRBD1. The CDR3 extends over 14 amino acids. Trimming removed 4 bases from V and 6 bases from J; junction bases left unmatched: 3. Germline V gene data show CDR1 as SGDLS and CDR2 as YYNGEE. The full variable domain, in which reference TRBV9 and TRBJ1-4 provide the parts outside the CDR3, is DSGVTQTPKHLITATGQRVTLRCSPRSGDLSVYWYQQSLDQGLQFLIQYYNGEERAKGNILERFSAQQFPDLHSELNLSSLELGDSALYFCASSFGQGDEKLFFGSGTQLSVL.

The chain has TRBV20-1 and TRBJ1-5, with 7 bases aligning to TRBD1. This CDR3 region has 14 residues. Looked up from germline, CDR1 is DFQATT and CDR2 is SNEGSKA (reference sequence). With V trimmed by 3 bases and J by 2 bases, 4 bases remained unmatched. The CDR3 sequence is CSARGQIGNQPQHF. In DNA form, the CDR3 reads TGCAGTGCTAGGGGACAGATAGGCAATCAGCCCCAGCATTTT.

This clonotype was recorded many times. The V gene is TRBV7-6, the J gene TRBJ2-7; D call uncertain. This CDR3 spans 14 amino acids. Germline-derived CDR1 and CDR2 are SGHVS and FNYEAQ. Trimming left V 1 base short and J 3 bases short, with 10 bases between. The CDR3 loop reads CASSLGHNYYEQYF. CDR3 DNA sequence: TGTGCCAGCAGCTTAGGACACAATTACTACGAGCAGTACTTC. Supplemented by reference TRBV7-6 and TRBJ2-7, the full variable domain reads GAGVSQSPRYKVTKRGQDVALRCDPISGHVSLYWYRQALGQGPEFLTYFNYEAQQDKSGLPNDRFSAERPEGSISTLTIQRTEQRDSAMYRCASSLGHNYYEQYFGPGTRLTVT.

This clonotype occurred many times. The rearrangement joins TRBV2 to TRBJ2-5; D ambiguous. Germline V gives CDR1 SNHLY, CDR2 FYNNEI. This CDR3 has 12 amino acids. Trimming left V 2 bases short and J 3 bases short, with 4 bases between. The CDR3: CASSEQEETQYF. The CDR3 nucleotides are TGTGCCAGCAGTGAACAAGAAGAGACCCAGTACTTC. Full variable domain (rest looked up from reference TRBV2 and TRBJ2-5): EPEVTQTPSHQVTQMGQEVILRCVPISNHLYFYWYRQILGQKVEFLVSFYNNEISEKSEIFDDQFSVERPDGSNFTLKIRSTKLEDSAMYFCASSEQEETQYFGPGTRLLVL.

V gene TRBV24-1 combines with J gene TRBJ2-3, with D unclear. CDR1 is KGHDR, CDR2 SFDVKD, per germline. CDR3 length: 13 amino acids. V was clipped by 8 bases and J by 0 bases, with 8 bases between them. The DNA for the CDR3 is TGTGCCACCATGGCCACTAGCACAGATACGCAGTATTTT. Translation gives CATMATSTDTQYF.

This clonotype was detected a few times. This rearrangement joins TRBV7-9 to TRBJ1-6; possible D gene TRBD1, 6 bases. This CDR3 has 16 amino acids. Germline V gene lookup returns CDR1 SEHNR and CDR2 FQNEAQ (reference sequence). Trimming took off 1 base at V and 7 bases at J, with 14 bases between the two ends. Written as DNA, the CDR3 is TGTGCCAGCAGCTTAGGAGGGGGGCTAAGGAATTCACCCCTCCACTTT. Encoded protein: CASSLGGGLRNSPLHF.

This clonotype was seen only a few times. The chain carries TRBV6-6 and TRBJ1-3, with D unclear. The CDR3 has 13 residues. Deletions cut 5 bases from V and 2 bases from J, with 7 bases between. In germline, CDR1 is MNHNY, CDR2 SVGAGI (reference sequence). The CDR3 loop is CASSTGTGNTIYF. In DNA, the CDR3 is TGTGCCAGCAGTACCGGTACTGGAAACACCATATATTTT.

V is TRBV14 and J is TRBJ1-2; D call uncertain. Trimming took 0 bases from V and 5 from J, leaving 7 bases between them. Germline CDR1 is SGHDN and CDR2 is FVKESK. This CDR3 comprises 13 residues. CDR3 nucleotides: TGTGCCAGCAGCCAAGATCCGGGGTATGGCTACACCTTC. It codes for CASSQDPGYGYTF.

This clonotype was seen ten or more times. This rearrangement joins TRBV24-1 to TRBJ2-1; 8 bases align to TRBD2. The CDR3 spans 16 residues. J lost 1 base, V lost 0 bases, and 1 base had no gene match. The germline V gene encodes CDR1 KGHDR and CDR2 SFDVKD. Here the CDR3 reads CATSDLLAGSYNEQFF. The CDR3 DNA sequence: TGTGCCACCAGTGATTTGCTAGCGGGTTCCTACAATGAGCAGTTCTTC.

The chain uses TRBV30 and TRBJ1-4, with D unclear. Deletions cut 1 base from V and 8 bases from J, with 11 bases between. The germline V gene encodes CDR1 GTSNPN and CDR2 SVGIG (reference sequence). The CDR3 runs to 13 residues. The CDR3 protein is CAWSEATDEKLFF. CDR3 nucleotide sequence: TGTGCCTGGAGTGAGGCCACGGACGAAAAACTGTTTTTT.

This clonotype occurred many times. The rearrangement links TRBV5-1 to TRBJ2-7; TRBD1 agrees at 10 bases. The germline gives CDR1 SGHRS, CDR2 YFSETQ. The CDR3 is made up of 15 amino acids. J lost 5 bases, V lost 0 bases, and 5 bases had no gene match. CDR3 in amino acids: CASSLAGQGVHEQYF. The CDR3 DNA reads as TGCGCCAGCAGCTTGGCAGGACAGGGGGTACACGAGCAGTACTTC.

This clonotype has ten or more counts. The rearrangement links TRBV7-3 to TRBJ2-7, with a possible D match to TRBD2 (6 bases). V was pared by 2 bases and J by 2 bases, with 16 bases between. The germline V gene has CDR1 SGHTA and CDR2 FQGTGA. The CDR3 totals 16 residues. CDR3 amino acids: CASSLLVREPAYEQYF. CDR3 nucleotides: TGTGCCAGCAGCTTACTTGTCCGGGAGCCTGCCTACGAGCAGTACTTC.

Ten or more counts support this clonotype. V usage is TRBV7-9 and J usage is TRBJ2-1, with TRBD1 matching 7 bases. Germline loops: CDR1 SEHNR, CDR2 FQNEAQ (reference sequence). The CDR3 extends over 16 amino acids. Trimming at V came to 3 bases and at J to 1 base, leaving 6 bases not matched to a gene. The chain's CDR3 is CASSFPGDSSYNEQFF. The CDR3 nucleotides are TGTGCCAGCAGCTTCCCTGGGGACAGTTCCTACAATGAGCAGTTCTTC. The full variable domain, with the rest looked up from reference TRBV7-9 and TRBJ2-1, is DTGVSQNPRHKITKRGQNVTFRCDPISEHNRLYWYRQTLGQGPEFLTYFQNEAQLEKSRLLSDRFSAERPKGSFSTLEIQRTEQGDSAMYLCASSFPGDSSYNEQFFGPGTRLTVL.